Presented here are 14 T cell receptor beta chains from one specimen sequenced in a study of T-cell memory formation after mild COVID-19. From the 5' RACE reads, TCRdb called clonotypes with MiXCR, one entry per CDR3 protein. The sample lists about 140,000 distinct CDR3 sequences; roughly 15% were seen once. The sample comprised PBMCs or a T cell subset sorted from them (not recorded which). The receptor source for this set is an adult woman who had mild COVID-19 (a few samples of this study predate the infection). Cell type and time point are not known.

The rearrangement joins TRBV5-1 to TRBJ2-1, with 13 bases fitting TRBD2. V trimming: 3 bases; J trimming: 4 bases; junction bases outside the gene matches: 7. CDR1 is SGHRS, CDR2 YFSETQ, per germline. The CDR3 has 17 amino acids. CDR3 coding DNA: TGCGCCAGCAGCTCCCATCCGGGACTAGCGGGGTACAATGAGCAGTTCTTC. Protein sequence: CASSSHPGLAGYNEQFF.

The V gene is TRBV27, the J gene TRBJ2-7; D possibly corresponds to TRBD2 (5 bases). The V end was cut by 6 bases, the J end by 2 bases, with 20 bases between. Germline V gene sequence: CDR1 MNHEY, CDR2 SMNVEV (reference sequence). The CDR3 has 16 residues. In nucleotides, the CDR3 is TGTGCCAGCAGCTCATCTAGAGAGGGTATGGCCTACGAGCAGTACTTC. It yields the protein CASSSSREGMAYEQYF.

The chain recombines TRBV6-2 or TRBV6-3 with TRBJ2-1; D gene unclear. This CDR3 has 14 residues. Trimming pared 2 bases from V and 6 bases from J, leaving 11 bases between. Germline V gives CDR1 MNHEY, CDR2 SVGEGT. The CDR3 here is CASSYVPESNEQFF. The CDR3 coding sequence is TGTGCCAGCAGTTACGTCCCCGAGAGCAATGAGCAGTTCTTC.

This clonotype was counted between two and nine times. The rearrangement joins TRBV13 to TRBJ2-3; perhaps TRBD2 as D (5 bases). The CDR3 is 16 amino acids. The V gene's germline CDR1 is PRHDT and CDR2 FYEKMQ (reference sequence). V was shortened by 5 bases and J by 1 base, with 16 bases between the two germline ends. For the CDR3, the DNA is TGTGCCAGCAGCCAAAGGGTCTGGGGAGGCACAGATACGCAGTATTTT. This encodes CASSQRVWGGTDTQYF.

This clonotype was detected only a few times. The chain couples TRBV24-1 to TRBJ2-7; the D is unclear. The CDR3 is 13 residues long. Germline lookup yields CDR1 KGHDR and CDR2 SFDVKD. Trimming removed 1 base from V and 4 bases from J, with 7 bases in between. CDR3 protein: CATSDFRGYEQYF. The CDR3 DNA follows: TGTGCCACCAGTGATTTTAGAGGTTACGAGCAGTACTTC.

This clonotype was counted only a few times. This chain joins TRBV29-1 and TRBJ2-1; D may be TRBD1 (6 bases). The germline V and J ends were trimmed by 8 bases and 9 bases, with 23 bases remaining between them. Germline loops: CDR1 SQVTM, CDR2 ANQGSEA. CDR3 length equals 14 residues. The CDR3 DNA reads TGCAGCACACAGGGTTTAGGGTCGGTGGCTGAGCAGTTCTTC. Translation: CSTQGLGSVAEQFF.

The genes are TRBV12-3 or TRBV12-4 and TRBJ2-1, with 12 bases matching TRBD1. Germline trimming cut 6 bases from V and 9 bases from J; bases unmatched to any gene: 12. This CDR3 region has 16 residues. CDR3 bases: TGTGCCAGCAGGCCGGGACAGGGGGCAAATTACGGTGAGCAGTTCTTC. Translation gives CASRPGQGANYGEQFF.

This sequence joins TRBV11-2 and TRBJ1-2; no clear D gene. Deletions cut 3 bases from V and 3 bases from J, with 5 bases between. From germline, CDR1 is SGHAT and CDR2 FQNNGV. This CDR3 is built from 12 residues. As DNA, the CDR3 is TGTGCCAGCAGCTTTTCGGACTATGGCTACACCTTC. Its protein product is CASSFSDYGYTF.

The chain carries TRBV3-1 and TRBJ1-1, with D possibly matching TRBD1 (5 bases). Germline CDR1 is LGHDT and CDR2 is YNNKEL (reference sequence). Trimming removed 3 bases at V and 11 bases at J, with 16 bases between. The CDR3 contains 13 residues. The CDR3 loop is CASSQISGRDAFF. In DNA, the CDR3 is TGTGCCAGCAGCCAGATATCAGGCAGGGACGCTTTCTTT.

This clonotype was counted a few times. As DNA, the CDR3 is TGTGCCAGCAGTCTCGCGGCATACGAGCAGTACTTC. Protein: CASSLAAYEQYF. This chain connects TRBV12-3 or TRBV12-4 to TRBJ2-7; D is unresolved. V was trimmed by 5 bases and J by 4 bases, leaving 9 bases between them. The CDR3 covers 12 residues.

The J gene is TRBJ2-1, the V gene TRBV7-9; 9 bases match TRBD1. Per germline, CDR1 SEHNR and CDR2 FQNEAQ (reference sequence). After removal of 8 bases from V and 6 bases from J, the junction contained 14 bases not matched to a gene. The CDR3 spans 16 residues. This chain's CDR3 is CASASPGTGISNEQFF. For the CDR3, the DNA is TGTGCCAGCGCCTCACCCGGGACAGGGATCTCCAATGAGCAGTTCTTC.

This clonotype was counted a few times. The gene calls are TRBV14 and TRBJ1-2, with D perhaps matching TRBD1 (5 bases). Trimming took off 4 bases at V and 2 bases at J, with 11 bases between the two ends. Germline V gene data show CDR1 as SGHDN and CDR2 as FVKESK. CDR3 length: 14 amino acids. The CDR3 DNA follows: TGTGCCAGCAGCCCGATGGACAAGAACTATGGCTACACCTTC. Its translation is CASSPMDKNYGYTF.

This clonotype was counted only a few times. J is TRBJ2-5 and V is TRBV5-4; D is uncertain. Germline lookup yields CDR1 SGHNT and CDR2 YYREEE (reference sequence). The V end lost 3 bases, the J end lost 4 bases, and 13 bases lay between the germline ends. This CDR3 has 14 amino acids. The CDR3 DNA sequence: TGTGCCAGCAGCTCCCGAACAAGCCGAGAGACCCAGTACTTC. Protein sequence: CASSSRTSRETQYF.

This clonotype was seen more than once but under ten times. This sequence joins TRBV6-5 and TRBJ2-2; 10 nucleotides match TRBD1. The CDR3 has 16 amino acids. Per the germline V gene, CDR1 is MNHEY and CDR2 is SVGAGI. The V gene end was trimmed by 5 bases and the J gene end by 6 bases; junction bases not matched to a gene: 9. CDR3 coding DNA: TGTGCCAGCAGTAGATCCGGGACAGGGGCGCCCGGGGAGCTGTTTTTT. This gives the protein CASSRSGTGAPGELFF.